Below, 3 T cell receptor beta chains from the same sample are listed, as sequenced in a study of identical twins. TCRdb reprocessed the 5' RACE reads via MiXCR and lists one record per CDR3 protein. Of roughly 1,500,000 distinct CDR3 sequences detected, about 30% appear once; the ten largest clones hold approximately 0.29%. The sample comprised cord blood. The source is a newborn girl in good health.

For this clonotype: Given a much more abundant clone one base away, this may be a read error. The chain links TRBV4-2 to TRBJ2-7, with D perhaps matching TRBD1 (6 bases). The CDR3 contains 15 residues. V was cut by 1 base and J by 0 bases, with 10 bases left in between. Per germline, CDR1 LGHNA and CDR2 YNFKEQ. CDR3: CASSQATGLSYEQYF. The CDR3 DNA reads TGTGCCAGCAGCCAAGCGACAGGCCTCTCCTACGAGCAGTACTTC.

Comments on this clonotype: With a much larger clone just one base away, this may be a read error. The genes are TRBV5-1 and TRBJ2-3, with a possible D match to TRBD2 (6 bases). The CDR3 contains 14 residues. Germline V lookup: CDR1 SGHRS, CDR2 YFSETQ. Trimming cost V 6 bases and J 7 bases, with 18 bases left between them. In DNA, the CDR3 is TGCGCCAGCAACCCAGAGACTAGTTTGAATACGCAGTATTTT. Translation gives CASNPETSLNTQYF.

Only a few counts were recorded for this clonotype. The V gene is TRBV5-1, the J gene TRBJ1-1; 7 bases fit TRBD1. This CDR3 region has 17 residues. Trimming cost V 0 bases and J 0 bases; bases outside gene matches: 8. CDR1 SGHRS and CDR2 YFSETQ come from the germline V gene. In DNA form, the CDR3 reads TGCGCCAGCAGCTTGGCCCCCGGACAGGTCATGAACACTGAAGCTTTCTTT. Translating gives CASSLAPGQVMNTEAFF. Complete variable domain (other parts from reference TRBV5-1 and TRBJ1-1): KAGVTQTPRYLIKTRGQQVTLSCSPISGHRSVSWYQQTPGQGLQFLFEYFSETQRNKGNFPGRFSGRQFSNSRSEMNVSTLELGDSALYLCASSLAPGQVMNTEAFFGQGTRLTVV.